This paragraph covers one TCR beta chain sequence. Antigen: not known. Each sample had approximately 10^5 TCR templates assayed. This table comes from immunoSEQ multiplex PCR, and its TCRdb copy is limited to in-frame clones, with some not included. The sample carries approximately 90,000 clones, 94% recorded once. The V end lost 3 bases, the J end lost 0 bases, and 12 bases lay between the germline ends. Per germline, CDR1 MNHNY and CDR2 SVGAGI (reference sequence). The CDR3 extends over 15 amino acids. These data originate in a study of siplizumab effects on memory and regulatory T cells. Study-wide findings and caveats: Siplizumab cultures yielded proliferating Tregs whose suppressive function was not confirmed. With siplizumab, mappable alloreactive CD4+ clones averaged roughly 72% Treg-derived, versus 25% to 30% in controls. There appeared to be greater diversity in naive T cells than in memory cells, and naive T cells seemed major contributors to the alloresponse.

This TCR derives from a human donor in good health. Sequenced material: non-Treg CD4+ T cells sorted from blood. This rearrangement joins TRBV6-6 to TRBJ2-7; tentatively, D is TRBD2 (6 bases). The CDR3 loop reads CASSYFSGNSYEQYF. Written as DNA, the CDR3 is TGTGCCAGCAGTTATTTTAGCGGAAACTCCTACGAGCAGTACTTC.